This is a list of T cell receptor beta chains from one sample in a study of regulatory T cells in long-lasting Graves disease. TCRdb reanalysed the multiplex PCR reads using MiXCR and keeps one entry per CDR3 protein. The sample gives about 620,000 distinct CDR3 sequences, approximately 15% of which show up once; about 17% is in the top ten. These same data were also listed under a study on T cells in Graves' hyperthyroidism and ophthalmopathy.

The sample in question was peripheral blood mononuclear cells (PBMCs), obtained at new diagnosis, from a patient treated with antithyroid drugs. The receptors stem from a woman aged 25 to 39 with Graves disease. Both conserved end residues are part of each CDR3. D genes are given only for firm matches. For some rows the clone size is stated as once, few or many, or as a class when expanded; others skip it.

CASTGTGLYNEQFF	TGTGCCAGCACGGGGACAGGCCTTTACAATGAGCAGTTCTTC	TRBJ2-1	few	TRBD1	TRBV7-9
CASSLALPGGRSEQYF	TGTGCCAGCAGCTTAGCGCTCCCGGGAGGGAGGAGTGAGCAGTACTTC	TRBJ2-7	many	TRBD2	TRBV7-8
CATESGENYEQYF	TGTGCCACCGAATCAGGGGAAAACTACGAGCAGTACTTC	TRBJ2-7	-	-	TRBV24-1
CASSQDLYRPAPETQYF	TGCGCCAGCAGCCAAGATTTGTACAGGCCAGCTCCAGAGACCCAGTACTTC	TRBJ2-5	-	-	TRBV4-1
CSAVPGTSGRLTWIGDNEQFF	TGCAGTGCTGTACCAGGGACTAGCGGGAGGTTGACCTGGATCGGGGACAATGAGCAGTTCTTC	TRBJ2-1	few	TRBD2	TRBV20-1
CASSLGSGAGETQYF	TGTGCCAGCAGCCTCGGTTCAGGGGCGGGAGAGACCCAGTACTTC	TRBJ2-5	many	-	TRBV7-9
CASSSRDRGSSPLHF	TGTGCCAGTAGTTCACGGGACAGGGGTTCTTCACCCCTCCACTTT	TRBJ1-6	few	TRBD1	TRBV19
CSASDQSSYEQYF	TGCAGTGCTAGTGACCAGAGCTCCTACGAGCAGTACTTC	TRBJ2-7	few	-	TRBV20-1
CASSRGAGAGLNTQYF	TGTGCCAGCAGCCGGGGCGCGGGAGCGGGTTTGAATACGCAGTATTTT	TRBJ2-3	few	TRBD2	TRBV7-6
CASTGAGGFNPHEQYF	TGTGCCAGCACCGGGGCGGGAGGGTTTAATCCCCACGAGCAGTACTTC	TRBJ2-7	many	TRBD2	TRBV28
CASKPARVTYEQYF	TGTGCCAGCAAACCCGCAAGGGTTACCTACGAGCAGTACTTC	TRBJ2-7	many	-	TRBV27
CASSLDGRTEAFF	TGTGCCAGCAGCCTAGACGGGAGGACTGAAGCTTTCTTT	TRBJ1-1	many	-	TRBV27
CASTGGGLAGVERYF	TGTGCCAGTACCGGAGGTGGACTAGCGGGAGTTGAGCGGTACTTC	TRBJ2-7	-	TRBD2	TRBV19
CASRPRGPSVGGETQYF	TGTGCCAGCAGACCTCGTGGTCCTAGCGTAGGGGGGGAGACCCAGTACTTC	TRBJ2-5	many	-	TRBV27
CASSPTFGRARETQYF	TGTGCCAGCAGTCCAACCTTCGGGAGGGCCAGAGAGACCCAGTACTTC	TRBJ2-5	few	TRBD2	TRBV27
CASSPDSMGEKLFF	TGTGCCAGCAGCCCCGACTCTATGGGCGAAAAACTGTTTTTT	TRBJ1-4	-	-	TRBV6-1
CASSLGLGGRAYNEQFF	TGTGCCAGCAGCTTGGGTTTAGGCGGGAGGGCTTACAATGAGCAGTTCTTC	TRBJ2-1	-	TRBD2	TRBV5-1
CASSLLGLSGELFF	TGTGCCAGCAGCCTCCTCGGACTGAGCGGGGAGCTGTTTTTT	TRBJ2-2	-	-	TRBV3-1
CASSYSIASARRRDNEQFF	TGTGCCAGCAGTTACTCGATTGCGTCGGCTCGACGGAGAGACAATGAGCAGTTCTTC	TRBJ2-1	-	-	TRBV6-2/TRBV6-3
CASSFRDSGEKLFF	TGTGCCAGCAGCTTTCGGGACAGCGGGGAAAAACTGTTTTTT	TRBJ1-4	-	TRBD1	TRBV7-8
CASSDGGSYEQYF	TGCGCCAGCAGTGATGGCGGCTCCTACGAGCAGTACTTC	TRBJ2-7	few	-	TRBV10-2
CASSEASGSSYEQYF	TGTGCCAGCAGTGAAGCATCAGGTAGCTCCTACGAGCAGTACTTC	TRBJ2-7	many	-	TRBV2